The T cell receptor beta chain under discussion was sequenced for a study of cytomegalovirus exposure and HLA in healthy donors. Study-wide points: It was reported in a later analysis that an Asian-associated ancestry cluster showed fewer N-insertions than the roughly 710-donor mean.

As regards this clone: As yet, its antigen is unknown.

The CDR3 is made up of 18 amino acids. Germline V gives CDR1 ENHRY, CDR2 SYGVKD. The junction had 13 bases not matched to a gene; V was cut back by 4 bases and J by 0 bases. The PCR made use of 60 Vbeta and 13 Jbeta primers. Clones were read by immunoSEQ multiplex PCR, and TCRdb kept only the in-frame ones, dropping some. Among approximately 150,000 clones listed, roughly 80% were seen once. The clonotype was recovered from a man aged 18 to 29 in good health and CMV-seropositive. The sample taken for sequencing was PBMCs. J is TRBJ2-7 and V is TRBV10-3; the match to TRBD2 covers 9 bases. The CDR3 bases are TGTGCCATCAGTGCCCCGGGGCTAGCGGGACGGGGCTCCTACGAGCAGTACTTC. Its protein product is CAISAPGLAGRGSYEQYF.